This TCR beta chain was identified in a study of T cell repertoires in cytomegalovirus infection. Turning to the study itself: Use of recently identified HLA-C-restricted and well-studied HLA-B-restricted CMV epitopes was part of the study. TCR beta signatures that were public indicated CMV infection and matching HLA type.

The CDR3 runs 15 residues. Germline CDR1 is MNHNY and CDR2 is SVGAGI (reference sequence). With V trimmed by 5 bases and J by 8 bases, 7 bases remained unmatched. TCRdb re-derived calls from the reads in MiXCR, one entry per CDR3 protein. The sample carries about 770,000 distinct CDR3 sequences, 25% to 30% recorded once. Concerning this clonotype: Its target is not known.

The chain carries TRBV6-6 and TRBJ1-6; 9 bases fit TRBD1. Sequenced material: cultured CD8+ T cells from PBMCs, taken from culture after CMV antigen stimulation. The source of this sequence is a human donor in good health (CMV status not recorded). Some clones in this sample may be carry-over from other donors' samples. CDR3 sequence: CASSARDRVDSPLHF. The CDR3 coding sequence is TGTGCCAGCAGTGCCCGGGACAGGGTAGATTCACCCCTCCACTTT.